Described below is a single T cell receptor beta chain sequence and its context. This clonotype came up a few times. It lacks a known antigen. Qualities for individual bases were not recorded, and no much larger clone is one base off. The data were taken from a study of response to subunit inactivated influenza vaccine (dated by TCRdb to the late 2010s). With respect to the entire study: The study used deep quantitative T cell receptor repertoire profiling to track responses to a trivalent subunit inactivated influenza vaccine.

Libraries were prepared through RT-PCR. The sequencer was an Illumina HiSeq 2500. Clones were called with MiXCR by TCRdb after fastp trimmed the public reads at Q25, and only in-frame beta chains were retained. Every entry covers one CDR3 protein and lists the most common genes and DNA from its rows. The sample table lists 150,000 to 200,000 distinct CDR3 sequences, roughly 11% of them with a count of one. Roughly 12% of the sample is taken by the ten largest. This sample's time point label indicates: 40 to 45 days after influenza vaccine administration. Summary of the overall study and its limitations: According to the authors, only a limited number of new T cells may be recruited by each seasonal influenza vaccination.

Sequences were derived from non-naive T cells sorted from PBMCs, sampled roughly 47 days after vaccination. The cell subset or site tag for this specimen amounts to: memory T cell fraction. The sequence came from a middle-aged man who received an inactivated influenza vaccine. Donor details come from another sample of the same person, matched by shared clones.

The CDR3 here reads CSARTGTEGDTQYF. The DNA sequence follows: TGCAGTGCTAGGACCGGGACAGAGGGCGATACGCAGTATTTT. The rearrangement joined TRBV20-1 to TRBJ2-3, and 7 junction bases match TRBD1. From V the trimming removes 3 bases and from J it removes 6 bases, while the gene matches leave 9 bases of the junction unaccounted for. Counted from cysteine to phenylalanine, this CDR3 has 14 amino acids. The kept DNA is CDR3 alone, 42 bases in frame from the first base. The CDR1 and CDR2 encoded by the germline V gene (reference sequence) are DFQATT and SNEGSKA.